The rows below give T cell receptor beta chains drawn from one sample of a study of OX40 agonist ivuxolimab in advanced cancers. Only in-frame clones appear in the TCRdb table, and some are missing; sequencing was by immunoSEQ multiplex PCR. The profile shows 45,000 to 65,000 clones, approximately 79% of them singletons. Here the sequenced sample was CD4+ or CD8+ T cells sorted from blood, taken in a trial of the OX40 agonist ivuxolimab. Source of these receptors: an adult with an advanced solid tumor such as melanoma, head and neck, liver or kidney cancer. The CDR3 runs from the conserved cysteine through the conserved F or W. D genes are given only for firm matches. A row's size may be missing; if present it is once, few, many or a size class.

CDR3aa: CASRSDTNTGELFF; CDR3nt: TGTGCCAGCAGAAGTGATACGAACACCGGGGAGCTGTTTTTT; v_gene: TRBV2; abundance: few; j_gene: TRBJ2-2; d_gene: NA
CDR3aa: CASSLEGQEAFF; CDR3nt: TGTGCCAGCAGCTTGGAAGGGCAGGAAGCTTTCTTT; v_gene: TRBV5-4; abundance: NA; j_gene: TRBJ1-1; d_gene: NA
CDR3aa: CASSLGSLVGTGGGTEAFF; CDR3nt: TGTGCCAGCAGCTTAGGAAGTTTGGTGGGCACAGGGGGCGGCACTGAAGCTTTCTTT; v_gene: TRBV7-2; abundance: NA; j_gene: TRBJ1-1; d_gene: TRBD1
CDR3aa: CASSPRQGAAYEQYF; CDR3nt: TGTGCCAGCAGCCCTCGACAGGGGGCTGCATACGAGCAGTACTTC; v_gene: TRBV6-6; abundance: NA; j_gene: TRBJ2-7; d_gene: TRBD1
CDR3aa: CASSLPHRNTEAFF; CDR3nt: TGTGCCAGCAGCTTACCCCACAGAAACACTGAAGCTTTCTTT; v_gene: TRBV7-2; abundance: NA; j_gene: TRBJ1-1; d_gene: NA
CDR3aa: CASSSRTENTGELFF; CDR3nt: TGCGCCAGCAGCTCCCGGACAGAAAACACCGGGGAGCTGTTTTTT; v_gene: TRBV5-1; abundance: NA; j_gene: TRBJ2-2; d_gene: NA
CDR3aa: CASSPGTGGKNYGYTF; CDR3nt: TGTGCCAGCAGCCCAGGGACAGGGGGCAAGAACTATGGCTACACCTTC; v_gene: TRBV9; abundance: NA; j_gene: TRBJ1-2; d_gene: TRBD1
CDR3aa: CATKRSLRGNTIYF; CDR3nt: TGTGCCACGAAACGTAGCCTCAGGGGAAACACCATATATTTT; v_gene: TRBV5-6; abundance: NA; j_gene: TRBJ1-3; d_gene: NA
CDR3aa: CASSSPGGSTGELFF; CDR3nt: TGCGCCAGCAGCTCCCCTGGGGGGAGCACCGGGGAGCTGTTTTTT; v_gene: TRBV5-1; abundance: NA; j_gene: TRBJ2-2; d_gene: NA
CDR3aa: CASLRLAGGTDTQYF; CDR3nt: TGTGCCAGCCTTCGACTAGCGGGAGGGACAGATACGCAGTATTTT; v_gene: TRBV28; abundance: NA; j_gene: TRBJ2-3; d_gene: TRBD2
CDR3aa: CASSTDTSGRSPLHF; CDR3nt: TGTGCCAGCAGCACGGATACCTCTGGACGGTCACCCCTCCACTTT; v_gene: TRBV7-2; abundance: NA; j_gene: TRBJ1-6; d_gene: NA
CDR3aa: CASSSTSGSYNEQFF; CDR3nt: TGTGCCAGCAGTTCGACTAGCGGGAGCTACAATGAGCAGTTCTTC; v_gene: TRBV2; abundance: NA; j_gene: TRBJ2-1; d_gene: TRBD2
CDR3aa: CASSLGGSGGQNIQYF; CDR3nt: TGTGCCAGCAGCCTCGGGGGTAGCGGGGGTCAAAACATTCAGTACTTC; v_gene: TRBV14; abundance: NA; j_gene: TRBJ2-4; d_gene: TRBD2
CDR3aa: CASSLKGLDQETQYF; CDR3nt: TGCGCCAGCAGCTTGAAGGGACTAGATCAAGAGACCCAGTACTTC; v_gene: TRBV5-1; abundance: few; j_gene: TRBJ2-5; d_gene: TRBD2
CDR3aa: CASSVTIGGETQYF; CDR3nt: TGTGCCAGCAGTGTCACTATCGGCGGGGAGACCCAGTACTTC; v_gene: TRBV6-1; abundance: NA; j_gene: TRBJ2-5; d_gene: NA
CDR3aa: CSVEETSGIREQFF; CDR3nt: TGCAGCGTTGAGGAGACTAGCGGGATAAGGGAGCAGTTCTTC; v_gene: TRBV29-1; abundance: NA; j_gene: TRBJ2-1; d_gene: TRBD2
CDR3aa: CASNRQGTYGYTF; CDR3nt: TGTGCCAGTAACCGACAGGGAACCTATGGCTACACCTTC; v_gene: TRBV19; abundance: NA; j_gene: TRBJ1-2; d_gene: TRBD1
CDR3aa: CASSPPWTDYGYTF; CDR3nt: TGTGCCAGCAGCCCCCCGTGGACAGATTATGGCTACACCTTC; v_gene: TRBV7-2; abundance: NA; j_gene: TRBJ1-2; d_gene: NA
CDR3aa: CASSLGGRSSTDTQYF; CDR3nt: TGTGCCAGCAGCTTAGGTGGACGGAGTAGCACAGATACGCAGTATTTT; v_gene: TRBV7-2; abundance: few; j_gene: TRBJ2-3; d_gene: NA
CDR3aa: CASKERAGTGWYGYTF; CDR3nt: TGTGCCAGCAAAGAGCGAGCCGGGACAGGGTGGTATGGCTACACCTTC; v_gene: TRBV2; abundance: NA; j_gene: TRBJ1-2; d_gene: TRBD1
CDR3aa: CASSLGLGAGDSIFYGYTF; CDR3nt: TGCGCCAGCAGCTTGGGCCTAGGGGCTGGGGACAGCATCTTCTATGGCTACACCTTC; v_gene: TRBV5-1; abundance: NA; j_gene: TRBJ1-2; d_gene: TRBD1
CDR3aa: CASSLEGAGAFF; CDR3nt: TGTGCCAGCAGCTTAGAGGGGGCAGGAGCTTTCTTT; v_gene: TRBV7-9; abundance: NA; j_gene: TRBJ1-1; d_gene: TRBD1
CDR3aa: CASRESYRNTEAFF; CDR3nt: TGTGCCAGTAGAGAATCTTACAGGAACACTGAAGCTTTCTTT; v_gene: TRBV19; abundance: NA; j_gene: TRBJ1-1; d_gene: NA
CDR3aa: CASSLATGHQPQHF; CDR3nt: TGTGCCAGCAGCTTAGCGACAGGGCATCAGCCCCAGCATTTT; v_gene: TRBV7-2; abundance: medium-sized; j_gene: TRBJ1-5; d_gene: TRBD1
CDR3aa: CASSTRGRPQHF; CDR3nt: TGTGCCAGCAGCACAAGGGGCCGGCCCCAGCATTTT; v_gene: TRBV5-8; abundance: NA; j_gene: TRBJ1-5; d_gene: NA
CDR3aa: CASSGTGASYNEQFF; CDR3nt: TGTGCCAGCAGTGGGACAGGGGCGTCCTACAATGAGCAGTTCTTC; v_gene: TRBV28; abundance: NA; j_gene: TRBJ2-1; d_gene: TRBD1
CDR3aa: CASSRDRGSYEQYF; CDR3nt: TGTGCCAGTAGTCGGGACAGGGGGTCCTACGAGCAGTACTTC; v_gene: TRBV19; abundance: NA; j_gene: TRBJ2-7; d_gene: TRBD1
CDR3aa: CAGSPGQARNQPQHF; CDR3nt: TGTGCCGGCAGTCCCGGACAGGCTCGCAATCAGCCCCAGCATTTT; v_gene: TRBV28; abundance: NA; j_gene: TRBJ1-5; d_gene: TRBD1
CDR3aa: CASSGTGGNQPQHF; CDR3nt: TGTGCCAGCAGTGGGACAGGGGGCAATCAGCCCCAGCATTTT; v_gene: TRBV25-1; abundance: NA; j_gene: TRBJ1-5; d_gene: TRBD1
CDR3aa: CASSWGLAGEQFF; CDR3nt: TGTGCCAGCAGCTGGGGACTAGCGGGTGAGCAGTTCTTC; v_gene: TRBV9; abundance: NA; j_gene: TRBJ2-1; d_gene: TRBD2
CDR3aa: CASSLAGVRSGNTIYF; CDR3nt: TGTGCCAGCAGCTTAGCAGGGGTGCGGTCCGGAAACACCATATATTTT; v_gene: TRBV7-8; abundance: once; j_gene: TRBJ1-3; d_gene: NA
CDR3aa: CARGRYTEAFF; CDR3nt: TGTGCCAGGGGGAGATACACTGAAGCTTTCTTT; v_gene: TRBV6-4; abundance: NA; j_gene: TRBJ1-1; d_gene: NA
CDR3aa: CASSLFGRLTDLNYGYTF; CDR3nt: TGTGCCAGCAGTTTATTCGGGAGGTTGACAGACTTAAACTATGGCTACACCTTC; v_gene: TRBV28; abundance: once; j_gene: TRBJ1-2; d_gene: NA
CDR3aa: CASSRGTYEQYF; CDR3nt: TGTGCCAGCAGCCGGGGTACCTACGAGCAGTACTTC; v_gene: TRBV14; abundance: NA; j_gene: TRBJ2-7; d_gene: NA
CDR3aa: CASSLEGVGEAFF; CDR3nt: TGTGCCAGCAGCCTGGAGGGGGTCGGTGAAGCTTTCTTT; v_gene: TRBV5-4; abundance: NA; j_gene: TRBJ1-1; d_gene: NA
CDR3aa: CASTPGQGYGYTF; CDR3nt: TGTGCCAGCACCCCGGGACAGGGCTATGGCTACACCTTC; v_gene: TRBV6-1; abundance: once; j_gene: TRBJ1-2; d_gene: TRBD1
CDR3aa: CASSLVRQTGSYEQYF; CDR3nt: TGTGCCAGCAGCTTGGTTCGACAGACCGGCTCCTACGAGCAGTACTTC; v_gene: TRBV5-7; abundance: NA; j_gene: TRBJ2-7; d_gene: NA
CDR3aa: CSVRPGLAGWVGEQFF; CDR3nt: TGCAGCGTACGACCGGGACTAGCGGGATGGGTCGGGGAGCAGTTCTTC; v_gene: TRBV29-1; abundance: NA; j_gene: TRBJ2-1; d_gene: TRBD2
CDR3aa: CASTPKGWGTDTQYF; CDR3nt: TGCGCCAGCACCCCTAAGGGGTGGGGGACAGATACGCAGTATTTT; v_gene: TRBV5-1; abundance: NA; j_gene: TRBJ2-3; d_gene: NA
CDR3aa: CASKAGTQNSPLHF; CDR3nt: TGTGCCTCAAAGGCCGGGACACAGAATTCACCCCTCCACTTT; v_gene: TRBV19; abundance: NA; j_gene: TRBJ1-6; d_gene: NA
CDR3aa: CASSQDGQLGNTIYF; CDR3nt: TGTGCCAGCAGCCAAGACGGACAGCTTGGAAACACCATATATTTT; v_gene: TRBV7-9; abundance: few; j_gene: TRBJ1-3; d_gene: NA
CDR3aa: CASAHGGRLETQYF; CDR3nt: TGTGCTAGTGCCCACGGCGGGAGGTTAGAGACCCAGTACTTC; v_gene: TRBV12-5; abundance: few; j_gene: TRBJ2-5; d_gene: TRBD2
CDR3aa: CASSLAVAGGQETQYF; CDR3nt: TGTGCCAGCAGCTTAGCGGTAGCGGGAGGGCAAGAGACCCAGTACTTC; v_gene: TRBV7-8; abundance: NA; j_gene: TRBJ2-5; d_gene: TRBD2
CDR3aa: CASSAGPTLAGELFF; CDR3nt: TGCGCCAGCAGTGCCGGGCCAACCTTAGCCGGGGAGCTGTTTTTT; v_gene: TRBV10-1; abundance: NA; j_gene: TRBJ2-2; d_gene: NA
CDR3aa: CASSPLRGAGDTQYF; CDR3nt: TGTGCCAGCAGCCCTTTGCGGGGTGCCGGGGATACGCAGTATTTT; v_gene: TRBV5-8; abundance: NA; j_gene: TRBJ2-3; d_gene: NA
CDR3aa: CASSREAGTQETQYF; CDR3nt: TGCGCCAGCAGCCGGGAGGCCGGTACACAAGAGACCCAGTACTTC; v_gene: TRBV5-1; abundance: few; j_gene: TRBJ2-5; d_gene: TRBD2
CDR3aa: CASSLGTGAHTEAFF; CDR3nt: TGTGCCAGCAGCTTGGGGACAGGAGCCCACACTGAAGCTTTCTTT; v_gene: TRBV7-9; abundance: NA; j_gene: TRBJ1-1; d_gene: TRBD1
CDR3aa: CASRQGQGATGELFF; CDR3nt: TGTGCCAGCAGGCAGGGACAGGGGGCGACCGGGGAGCTGTTTTTT; v_gene: TRBV7-9; abundance: NA; j_gene: TRBJ2-2; d_gene: TRBD1
CDR3aa: CSVVSTGTPAFF; CDR3nt: TGCAGCGTTGTGTCCACCGGGACACCAGCTTTCTTT; v_gene: TRBV29-1; abundance: few; j_gene: TRBJ1-1; d_gene: NA
CDR3aa: CASSGQGSNQPQHF; CDR3nt: TGTGCCAGCTCAGGACAGGGGAGCAATCAGCCCCAGCATTTT; v_gene: TRBV18; abundance: NA; j_gene: TRBJ1-5; d_gene: TRBD1
CDR3aa: CASSVGAFTDTQYF; CDR3nt: TGTGCCAGCAGTGTCGGGGCCTTCACAGATACGCAGTATTTT; v_gene: TRBV2; abundance: few; j_gene: TRBJ2-3; d_gene: NA